Following are 28 T cell receptor beta chains from one sample sequenced in a study of CD8 T cells in ankylosing spondylitis. TCRdb re-derived calls from the 5' RACE reads in MiXCR, one entry per CDR3 protein. The data contain about 140,000 distinct CDR3 sequences, roughly 30% of them singletons. Sequenced sample: synovial fluid, either unsorted or a sorted T cell fraction (not recorded which). These TCRs come from a male donor with ankylosing spondylitis.

This sequence joins TRBV30 and TRBJ1-4; a possible D gene is TRBD1 (6 bases). V was shortened by 1 base and J by 7 bases, with 16 bases between the two germline ends. CDR1 is GTSNPN and CDR2 is SVGIG in the germline V gene (reference sequence). The CDR3 contains 15 residues. The CDR3 spells CAWSGERGAGEKLFF. As DNA, the CDR3 is TGTGCCTGGAGTGGAGAAAGGGGGGCTGGTGAAAAACTGTTTTTT.

V and J are TRBV27 and TRBJ2-1; 11 bases align to TRBD2. V lost 3 bases and J lost 0; bases outside the gene matches: 7. The CDR3 extends over 18 amino acids. Germline V gene data show CDR1 as MNHEY and CDR2 as SMNVEV (reference sequence). The CDR3 spells CASSLRTSGPYSYNEQFF. CDR3 DNA sequence: TGTGCCAGCAGTTTGCGGACTAGCGGGCCATACTCCTACAATGAGCAGTTCTTC.

The V call is TRBV15, the J call TRBJ2-1; D not resolved. From germline, CDR1 is LNHNV and CDR2 YYDKDF (reference sequence). V lost 6 bases and J 10 bases, leaving 10 bases between the germline ends. This CDR3 is built from 11 residues. CDR3: CATRNTGEQFF. Written as DNA, the CDR3 is TGTGCCACCAGAAACACGGGCGAGCAGTTCTTC.

This clonotype was detected many times. The chain couples TRBV28 to TRBJ2-7, with 7 nucleotides matching TRBD1. With 4 bases clipped from V and 3 bases from J, the junction kept 18 bases outside the gene matches. The germline gives CDR1 MDHEN, CDR2 SYDVKM. The CDR3 length is 18 residues. The CDR3 here is CASSSVTRTGLGNYEQYF. The CDR3 DNA follows: TGTGCCAGCAGTTCCGTTACCAGGACAGGCTTGGGAAACTACGAGCAGTACTTC.

The V and J genes are TRBV10-3 and TRBJ1-1, with 8 bases that match TRBD1. CDR1 and CDR2 from the germline V gene are ENHRY and SYGVKD. The CDR3 length is 12 residues. J gave up 3 bases and V 10 bases, and 4 bases lay outside the gene matches. The CDR3 DNA reads TGTGCCAGCAACAGGGGGGACACTGAAGCTTTCTTT. It encodes CASNRGDTEAFF.

The gene calls are TRBV5-1 and TRBJ1-1, with D hard to call. This CDR3 comprises 15 residues. V lost 0 bases, J lost 1 base, and 10 bases lay in between. Germline CDR1 reads SGHRS; CDR2 reads YFSETQ. The CDR3 loop is CASSLVSTQNTEAFF. CDR3 DNA sequence: TGCGCCAGCAGCTTGGTTTCCACCCAGAACACTGAAGCTTTCTTT.

The V and J genes are TRBV7-6 and TRBJ1-1, with 8 bases matching TRBD1. CDR1 and CDR2 (germline): SGHVS, FNYEAQ. The CDR3 is made up of 18 amino acids. With V trimmed by 4 bases and J by 1 base, 14 bases remained unmatched. CDR3 region: CASSSRQGRGQGNTEAFF. The CDR3 bases are TGTGCCAGCAGCTCGCGACAGGGGCGAGGTCAGGGGAACACTGAAGCTTTCTTT.

The rearrangement links TRBV6-6 to TRBJ1-2; D gene unclear. Looked up from germline, CDR1 is MNHNY and CDR2 is SVGAGI (reference sequence). The V end lost 5 bases, the J end lost 7 bases, and 14 bases lay between the germline ends. This CDR3 region has 13 residues. The CDR3 DNA reads TGTGCCAGCAGTGATATTACGGAGATTGGCTACACCTTC. This encodes CASSDITEIGYTF.

This clonotype is categorized as medium-sized. The chain joins TRBV27 to TRBJ2-3, with D uncertain. In germline, CDR1 is MNHEY, CDR2 SMNVEV (reference sequence). V lost 2 bases to trimming and J lost 5 bases, with 8 bases between them. The CDR3 length is 13 residues. CDR3: CASSLIVRDTQYF. The CDR3 coding sequence is TGTGCCAGCAGTTTAATTGTGCGAGATACGCAGTATTTT.

This clonotype was picked up one time. The chain recombines TRBV20-1 with TRBJ2-1; tentative D call: TRBD2 (5 bases). In germline, CDR1 is DFQATT, CDR2 SNEGSKA (reference sequence). The CDR3 spans 17 residues. Trimming left V 8 bases short and J 6 bases short, with 29 bases between. In DNA, the CDR3 is TGCAGTCTTCAGGATGGGCACTTAGCGTTTTCACGCAATGAGCAGTTCTTC. Amino acid sequence: CSLQDGHLAFSRNEQFF.

V gene TRBV5-1 combines with J gene TRBJ2-5, with 7 bases lining up with TRBD1. The CDR3 extends over 16 amino acids. Germline V gene lookup returns CDR1 SGHRS and CDR2 YFSETQ. V shed 2 bases and J 3 bases; nucleotides not matched to a gene: 10. The CDR3 sequence: CASSFGRTGVEETQYF. The CDR3 DNA is TGCGCCAGCAGCTTCGGGCGGACAGGCGTCGAAGAGACCCAGTACTTC.

This clonotype was observed a few times. The rearrangement links TRBV14 to TRBJ2-2, with D perhaps TRBD1 (6 bases). V lost 5 bases, J lost 0 bases, and 19 bases lay in between. Looked up from germline, CDR1 is SGHDN and CDR2 is FVKESK. The CDR3 is made up of 18 amino acids. CDR3 protein: CASSRYRAQKSNTGELFF. The CDR3 nucleotides are TGTGCCAGCAGCAGATACAGGGCGCAGAAATCGAACACCGGGGAGCTGTTTTTT.

The chain uses TRBV15 and TRBJ2-3; D may be TRBD2 (5 bases). The CDR3 runs 14 residues. Germline V gene lookup returns CDR1 LNHNV and CDR2 YYDKDF (reference sequence). Trimming removed 1 base from V and 3 bases from J, with 8 bases in between. CDR3 residues: CATSRGESTDTQYF. The CDR3 DNA sequence: TGTGCCACCAGCAGAGGGGAGAGTACAGATACGCAGTATTTT.

Ten or more counts support this clonotype. This rearrangement joins TRBV11-2 to TRBJ2-7; the D gene could be TRBD1 or TRBD2 (5 bases each). Per germline, CDR1 SGHAT and CDR2 FQNNGV. This CDR3 comprises 14 residues. Trimming took off 5 bases at V and 9 bases at J, with 20 bases between the two ends. The CDR3 sequence: CASSGAGGPTRQYF. CDR3 nucleotide sequence: TGTGCCAGCAGCGGGGCGGGCGGGCCGACCAGGCAGTACTTC.

This clonotype showed up just a few times. This sequence joins TRBV6-1 and TRBJ1-1, with no clear D. V dropped 8 bases and J dropped 1 base, with 11 bases sitting between them. The germline V gene has CDR1 MNHNS and CDR2 SASEGT. This CDR3 spans 13 amino acids. CDR3 DNA sequence: TGTGCCAGCCGCTTGGGTCCGAACACTGAAGCTTTCTTT. Amino acids: CASRLGPNTEAFF.

This clonotype was counted ten times or more. This chain connects TRBV29-1 to TRBJ1-1; D not resolved. V gave up 2 bases and J gave up 2 bases, with 9 bases separating them. This CDR3 contains 13 residues. Per germline, CDR1 SQVTM and CDR2 ANQGSEA. In DNA form, the CDR3 reads TGCAGCGTTGAATTCAAGTTTAACACTGAAGCTTTCTTT. As protein: CSVEFKFNTEAFF.

This chain joins TRBV7-8 and TRBJ2-7; D unresolved. Trimming removed 5 bases at V and 6 bases at J, with 17 bases between. This CDR3 has 14 residues. Germline V gene data show CDR1 as SGHVS and CDR2 as FQNEAQ. The CDR3 is CASSSSGSWGEQYF. Written as DNA, the CDR3 is TGTGCCAGCAGCAGTTCCGGTTCGTGGGGCGAGCAGTACTTC.

This clonotype showed up just a few times. The rearrangement uses TRBV18 and TRBJ2-2; D not certain. Trimming removed 3 bases from V and 2 bases from J, with 13 bases in between. Germline assignment: CDR1 KGHSH and CDR2 LQKENI. This CDR3 spans 16 amino acids. This CDR3 reads CASSPQAFPNTGELFF. CDR3 bases: TGTGCCAGCTCACCTCAGGCCTTCCCCAACACCGGGGAGCTGTTTTTT. Full variable domain (remainder filled in from reference TRBV18 and TRBJ2-2): NAGVMQNPRHLVRRRGQEARLRCSPMKGHSHVYWYRQLPEEGLKFMVYLQKENIIDESGMPKERFSAEFPKEGPSILRIQQVVRGDSAAYFCASSPQAFPNTGELFFGEGSRLTVL.

The CDR3 loop is CASSSSTGANVLTF. DNA of the CDR3: TGTGCCAGCAGTTCTTCCACCGGGGCCAACGTCCTGACTTTC. The chain couples TRBV12-3 or TRBV12-4 to TRBJ2-6; no clear D. Trimming cost V 4 bases and J 4 bases, with 8 bases left between them. The CDR3 sequence is 14 residues long.

This clonotype was seen many times. The chain employs TRBV9 and TRBJ2-1; no clear D. The CDR3 runs to 15 residues. V was shortened by 0 bases and J by 0 bases, with 7 bases between the two germline ends. Germline values: CDR1 SGDLS, CDR2 YYNGEE. CDR3 sequence: CASSVGQNSYNEQFF. CDR3 bases: TGTGCCAGCAGCGTAGGCCAAAACTCCTACAATGAGCAGTTCTTC.

This sequence joins TRBV3-1 and TRBJ2-2; 14 bases are shared with TRBD2. V shed 6 bases and J 4 bases; nucleotides not matched to a gene: 10. Germline CDR1 reads LGHDT; CDR2 reads YNNKEL (reference sequence). CDR3 length equals 18 residues. This CDR3 is CASRGTSGSIFGTGELFF. CDR3 DNA sequence: TGTGCCAGCAGAGGGACTAGCGGGAGTATATTCGGCACCGGGGAGCTGTTTTTT.

V is TRBV5-1 and J is TRBJ2-1, with 7 bases lining up with TRBD1. The CDR3 runs to 16 residues. V dropped 0 bases and J dropped 5; count of bases not matched to a gene: 8. The germline V gene has CDR1 SGHRS and CDR2 YFSETQ. Here the CDR3 reads CASSLARTGGDNEQFF. CDR3 sequence (DNA): TGCGCCAGCAGCTTGGCCAGGACAGGCGGAGACAATGAGCAGTTCTTC. The variable domain in full, completed from reference TRBV5-1 and TRBJ2-1, reads KAGVTQTPRYLIKTRGQQVTLSCSPISGHRSVSWYQQTPGQGLQFLFEYFSETQRNKGNFPGRFSGRQFSNSRSEMNVSTLELGDSALYLCASSLARTGGDNEQFFGPGTRLTVL.

The rearrangement joins TRBV28 to TRBJ1-1; 12 nucleotides match TRBD1. V dropped 8 bases and J dropped 1; count of bases not matched to a gene: 5. The V gene's germline CDR1 is MDHEN and CDR2 SYDVKM. This CDR3 spans 15 amino acids. CDR3 DNA sequence: TGTGCCAGCCCCGGGACAGGGGGCGCGAACACTGAAGCTTTCTTT. Its translation is CASPGTGGANTEAFF.

The V call is TRBV10-3, the J call TRBJ2-7; 10 bases are a match to TRBD1. Germline V gene data show CDR1 as ENHRY and CDR2 as SYGVKD. Trimming removed 6 bases from V and 4 bases from J; junction bases left unmatched: 3. This CDR3 is built from 13 residues. The chain's CDR3 is CAISPGQGYEQYF. CDR3 bases: TGTGCCATCAGCCCGGGACAGGGGTACGAGCAGTACTTC.

The chain uses TRBV6-1 and TRBJ1-6, with TRBD1 as a possible D gene (5 bases). The germline CDR1 and CDR2 sequences are MNHNS and SASEGT. CDR3 length: 11 amino acids. The CDR3 here is CSTGGNSPLHF. CDR3 bases: TGTTCTACTGGGGGGAATTCACCCCTCCACTTT.

This clonotype was observed at least ten times. The chain combines TRBV25-1 with TRBJ2-1, with D hard to call. The CDR3 contains 14 residues. V lost 1 base and J 1 base, leaving 5 bases between the germline ends. Germline loops: CDR1 MGHDK, CDR2 SYGVNS. This CDR3 is CASSESGSYNEQFF. The CDR3 DNA is TGTGCCAGCAGTGAATCCGGGTCCTACAATGAGCAGTTCTTC.

The V call is TRBV2, the J call TRBJ2-6; no definite D call. The CDR3 has 15 amino acids. CDR1 is SNHLY and CDR2 is FYNNEI in the germline V gene. V lost 7 bases and J 0 bases, leaving 10 bases between the germline ends. The CDR3: CASMRSLSGANVLTF. Written as DNA, the CDR3 is TGTGCCAGCATGAGGTCCCTCTCTGGGGCCAACGTCCTGACTTTC.

The chain is built from TRBV18 and TRBJ2-2; D gene uncertain. The germline V and J ends were trimmed by 2 bases and 8 bases, with 6 bases remaining between them. The V gene's germline CDR1 is KGHSH and CDR2 LQKENI. The CDR3 consists of 12 residues. The DNA of the CDR3 is TGTGCCAGCTCACCAGGGTCTGGGGAGCTGTTTTTT. Translated, it gives CASSPGSGELFF.